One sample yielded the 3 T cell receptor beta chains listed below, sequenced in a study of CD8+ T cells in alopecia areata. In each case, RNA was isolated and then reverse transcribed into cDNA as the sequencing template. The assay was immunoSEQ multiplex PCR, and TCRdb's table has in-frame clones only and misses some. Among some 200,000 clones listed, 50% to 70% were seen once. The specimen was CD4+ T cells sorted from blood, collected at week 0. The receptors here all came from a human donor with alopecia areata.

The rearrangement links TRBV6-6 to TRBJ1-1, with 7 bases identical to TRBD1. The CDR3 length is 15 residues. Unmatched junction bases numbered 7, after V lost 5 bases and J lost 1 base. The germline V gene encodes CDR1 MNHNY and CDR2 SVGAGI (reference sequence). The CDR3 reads CASSNLQGGNTEAFF. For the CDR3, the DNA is TGTGCCAGCAGTAACCTCCAGGGGGGGAACACTGAAGCTTTCTTT.

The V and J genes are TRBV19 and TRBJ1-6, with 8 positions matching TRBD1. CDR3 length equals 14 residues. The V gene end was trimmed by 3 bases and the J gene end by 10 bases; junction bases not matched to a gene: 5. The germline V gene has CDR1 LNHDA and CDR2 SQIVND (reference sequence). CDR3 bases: TGTGCCAGTAGTATTCAGGGGGCACGGTCACCCCTCCACTTT. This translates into CASSIQGARSPLHF.

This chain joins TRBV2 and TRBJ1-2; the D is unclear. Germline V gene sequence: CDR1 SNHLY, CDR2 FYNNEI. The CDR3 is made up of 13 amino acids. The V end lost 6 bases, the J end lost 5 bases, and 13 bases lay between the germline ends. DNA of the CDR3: TGTGCCAGCAGAGGCGGGTCAGCATATGGCTACACCTTC. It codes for CASRGGSAYGYTF.